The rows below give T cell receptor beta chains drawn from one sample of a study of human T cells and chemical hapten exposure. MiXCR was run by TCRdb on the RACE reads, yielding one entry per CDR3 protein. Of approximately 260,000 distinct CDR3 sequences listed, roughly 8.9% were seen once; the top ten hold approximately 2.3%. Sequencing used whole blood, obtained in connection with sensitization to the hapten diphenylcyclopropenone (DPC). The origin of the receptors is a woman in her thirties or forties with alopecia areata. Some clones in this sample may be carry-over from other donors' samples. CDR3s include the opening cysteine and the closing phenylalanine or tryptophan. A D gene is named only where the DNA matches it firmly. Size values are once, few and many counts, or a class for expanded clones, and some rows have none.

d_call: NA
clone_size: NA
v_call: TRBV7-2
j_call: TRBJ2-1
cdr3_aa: CASSFRASGFPDEQFF

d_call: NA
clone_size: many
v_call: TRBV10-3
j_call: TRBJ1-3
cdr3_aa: CAIHKQTGDSGNTIYF

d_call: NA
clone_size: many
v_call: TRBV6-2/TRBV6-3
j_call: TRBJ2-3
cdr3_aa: CASRRSFAEDTQYF

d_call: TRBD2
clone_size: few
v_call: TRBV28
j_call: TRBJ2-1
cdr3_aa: CASTPGTSSYNEQFF

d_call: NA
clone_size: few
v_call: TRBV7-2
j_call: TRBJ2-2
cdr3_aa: CASSATSTSSNTGELFF

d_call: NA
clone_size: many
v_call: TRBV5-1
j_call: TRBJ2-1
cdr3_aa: CASSPLAGSSYNEQFF

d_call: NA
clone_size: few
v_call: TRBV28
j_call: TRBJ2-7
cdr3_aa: CASSHPRLGPYEQYF

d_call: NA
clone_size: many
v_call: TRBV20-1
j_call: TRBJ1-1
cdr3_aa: CSARDPPEAFF

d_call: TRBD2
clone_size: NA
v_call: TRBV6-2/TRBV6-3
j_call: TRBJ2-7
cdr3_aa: CASSYSTSGTYEQYF

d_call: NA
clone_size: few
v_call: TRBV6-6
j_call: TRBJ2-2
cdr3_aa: CASSSRGDGELFF

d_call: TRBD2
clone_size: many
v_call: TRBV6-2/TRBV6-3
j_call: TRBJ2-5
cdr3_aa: CASSSDISGRQETQYF

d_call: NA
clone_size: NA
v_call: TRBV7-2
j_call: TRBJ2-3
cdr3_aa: CASSLNGIGTDTQYF

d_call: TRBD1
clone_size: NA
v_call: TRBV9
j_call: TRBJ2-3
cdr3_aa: CASAGTASTDTQYF

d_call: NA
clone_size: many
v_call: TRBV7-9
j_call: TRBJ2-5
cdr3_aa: CASSAQETQYF

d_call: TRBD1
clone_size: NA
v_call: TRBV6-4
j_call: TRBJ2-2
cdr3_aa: CASSEGQDNTGELFF

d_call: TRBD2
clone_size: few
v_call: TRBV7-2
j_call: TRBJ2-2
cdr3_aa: CASSFGREHANTGELFF

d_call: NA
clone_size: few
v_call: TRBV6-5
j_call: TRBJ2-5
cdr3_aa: CASRRTGTLRETQYF

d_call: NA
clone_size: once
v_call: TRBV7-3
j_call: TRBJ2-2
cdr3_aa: CASSLQGNGNTGELFF

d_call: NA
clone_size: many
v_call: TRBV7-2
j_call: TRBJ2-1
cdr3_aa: CASSQGPSSYNEQFF

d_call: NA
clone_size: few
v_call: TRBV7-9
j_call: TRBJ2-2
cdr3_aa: CASSLDVTGELFF

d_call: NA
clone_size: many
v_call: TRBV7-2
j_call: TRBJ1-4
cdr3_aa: CASSFWASNEKLFF

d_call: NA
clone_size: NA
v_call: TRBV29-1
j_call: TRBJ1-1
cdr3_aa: CSVAGRMNTEAFF

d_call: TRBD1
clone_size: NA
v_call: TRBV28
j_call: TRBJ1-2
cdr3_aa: CASSLQAGGDGYTF

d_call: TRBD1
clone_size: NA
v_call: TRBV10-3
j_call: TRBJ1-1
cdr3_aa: CAISESGTANTEAFF

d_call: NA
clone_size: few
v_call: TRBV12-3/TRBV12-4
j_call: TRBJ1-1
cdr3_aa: CASRTLDGNTEAFF

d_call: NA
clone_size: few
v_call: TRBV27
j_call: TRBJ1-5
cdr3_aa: CASSLWGAGNQPQHF

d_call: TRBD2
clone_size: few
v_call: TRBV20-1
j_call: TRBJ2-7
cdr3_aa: CSARGASGLRNEQYF

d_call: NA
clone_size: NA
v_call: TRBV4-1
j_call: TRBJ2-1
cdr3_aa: CASSLTGSHNEQFF

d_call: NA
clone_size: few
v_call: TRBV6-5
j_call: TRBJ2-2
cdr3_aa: CASSYSRANTGELFF

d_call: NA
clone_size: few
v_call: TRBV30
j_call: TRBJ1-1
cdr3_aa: CAGAGGAWKTEAFF

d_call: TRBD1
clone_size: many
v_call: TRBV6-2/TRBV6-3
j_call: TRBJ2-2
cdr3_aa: CASSYPGQGLQLNTGELFF

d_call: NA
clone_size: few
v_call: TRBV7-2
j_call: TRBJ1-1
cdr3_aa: CASSLDAMVTEAFF

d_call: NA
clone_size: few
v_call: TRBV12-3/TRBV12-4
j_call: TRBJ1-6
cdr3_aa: CASSLTAYNSPLHF

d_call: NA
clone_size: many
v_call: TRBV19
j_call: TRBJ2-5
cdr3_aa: CASSMRSSEGQYF

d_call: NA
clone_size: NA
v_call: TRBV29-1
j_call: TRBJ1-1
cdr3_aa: CSVGRANTEAFF